The clone carrying this T cell receptor beta chain showed up many times. The antigen is not known. The data originate from a study of T cell repertoires in cytomegalovirus infection. TCRdb re-derived calls from the reads in MiXCR, one entry per CDR3 protein. The sample lists 300,000 to 400,000 distinct CDR3 sequences, 8% to 9.5% occurring once. Points from the study as a whole: Cumulated frequencies of public TCR beta families served to identify carriers of CMV plus the relevant HLA. CMV-specific TCR beta clonotypes restricted by HLA-C were the ones dominating the ex vivo response.

The sample was PBMCs. The TCR comes from a human donor in good health (CMV status not recorded). Some clones in this sample may be carry-over from other donors' samples.

For the CDR3, the DNA is TGTGCCAGCAGCTTAACGGGCCGGGGTACGCAGTATTTT. This sequence encodes CASSLTGRGTQYF. This chain connects TRBV7-3 to TRBJ2-3, with D perhaps matching TRBD2 (5 bases). The ends were cut back, 0 bases at V and 8 bases at J, with 9 bases in the middle. The CDR3 spans 13 residues. The V gene's germline CDR1 is SGHTA and CDR2 FQGTGA. Supplemented by reference TRBV7-3 and TRBJ2-3, the full variable domain reads GAGVSQTPSNKVTEKGKYVELRCDPISGHTALYWYRQSLGQGPEFLIYFQGTGAADDSGLPNDRFFAVRPEGSVSTLKIQRTERGDSAVYLCASSLTGRGTQYFGPGTRLTVL.